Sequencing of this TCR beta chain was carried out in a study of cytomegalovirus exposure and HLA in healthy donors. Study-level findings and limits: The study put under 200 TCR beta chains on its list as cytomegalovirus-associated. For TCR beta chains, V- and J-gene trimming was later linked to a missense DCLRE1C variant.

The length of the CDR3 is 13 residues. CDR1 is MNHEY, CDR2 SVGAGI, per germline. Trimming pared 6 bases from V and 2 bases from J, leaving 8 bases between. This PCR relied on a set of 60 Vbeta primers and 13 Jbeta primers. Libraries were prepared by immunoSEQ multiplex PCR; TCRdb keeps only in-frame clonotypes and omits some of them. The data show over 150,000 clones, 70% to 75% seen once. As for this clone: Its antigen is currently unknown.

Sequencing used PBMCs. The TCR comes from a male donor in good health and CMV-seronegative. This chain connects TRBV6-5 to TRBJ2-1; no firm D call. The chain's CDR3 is CASSTQAYNEQFF. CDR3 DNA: TGTGCCAGCAGCACCCAGGCCTACAATGAGCAGTTCTTC.